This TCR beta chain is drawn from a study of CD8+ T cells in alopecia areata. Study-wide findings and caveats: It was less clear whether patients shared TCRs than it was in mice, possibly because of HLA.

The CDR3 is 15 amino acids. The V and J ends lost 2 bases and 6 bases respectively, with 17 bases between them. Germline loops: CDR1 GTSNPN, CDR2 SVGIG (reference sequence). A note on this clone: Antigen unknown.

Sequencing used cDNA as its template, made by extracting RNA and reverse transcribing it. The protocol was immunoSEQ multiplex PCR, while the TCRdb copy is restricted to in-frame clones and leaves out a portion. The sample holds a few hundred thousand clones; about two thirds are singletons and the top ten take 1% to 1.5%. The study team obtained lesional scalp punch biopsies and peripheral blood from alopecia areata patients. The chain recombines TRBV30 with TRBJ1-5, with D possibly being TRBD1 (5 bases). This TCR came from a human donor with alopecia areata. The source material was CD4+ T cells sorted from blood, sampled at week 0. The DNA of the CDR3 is TGTGCCTGGAGTCCGGGGGAGGGGAGCGGTCAGCCCCAGCATTTT. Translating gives CAWSPGEGSGQPQHF.